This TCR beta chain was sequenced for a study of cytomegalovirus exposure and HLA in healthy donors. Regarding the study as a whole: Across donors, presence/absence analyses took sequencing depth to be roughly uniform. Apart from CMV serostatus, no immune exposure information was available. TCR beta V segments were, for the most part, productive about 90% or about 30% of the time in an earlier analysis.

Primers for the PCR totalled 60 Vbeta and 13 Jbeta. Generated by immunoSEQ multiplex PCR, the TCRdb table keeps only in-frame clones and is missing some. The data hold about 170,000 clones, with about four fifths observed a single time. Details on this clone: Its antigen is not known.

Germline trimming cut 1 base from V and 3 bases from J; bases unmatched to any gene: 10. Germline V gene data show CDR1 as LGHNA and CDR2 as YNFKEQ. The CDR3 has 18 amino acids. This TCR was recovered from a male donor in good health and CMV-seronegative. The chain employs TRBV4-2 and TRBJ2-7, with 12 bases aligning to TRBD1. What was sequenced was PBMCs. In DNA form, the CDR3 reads TGTGCCAGCAGCCAAGCAGAAAACCGGGACAGGGGGCTCTACGAGCAGTACTTC. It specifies CASSQAENRDRGLYEQYF.